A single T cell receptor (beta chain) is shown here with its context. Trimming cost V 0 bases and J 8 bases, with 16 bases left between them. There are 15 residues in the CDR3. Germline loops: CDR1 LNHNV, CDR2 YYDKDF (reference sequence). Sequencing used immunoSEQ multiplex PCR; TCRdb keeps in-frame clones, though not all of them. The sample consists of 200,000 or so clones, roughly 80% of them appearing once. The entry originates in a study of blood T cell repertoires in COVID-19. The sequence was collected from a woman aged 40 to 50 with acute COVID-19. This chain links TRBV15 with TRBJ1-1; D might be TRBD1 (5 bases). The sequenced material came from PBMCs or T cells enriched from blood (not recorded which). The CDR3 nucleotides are TGTGCCACCAGCAGAGAGGTGGGAGGACACCCCGAAGCTTTCTTT. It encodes CATSREVGGHPEAFF.